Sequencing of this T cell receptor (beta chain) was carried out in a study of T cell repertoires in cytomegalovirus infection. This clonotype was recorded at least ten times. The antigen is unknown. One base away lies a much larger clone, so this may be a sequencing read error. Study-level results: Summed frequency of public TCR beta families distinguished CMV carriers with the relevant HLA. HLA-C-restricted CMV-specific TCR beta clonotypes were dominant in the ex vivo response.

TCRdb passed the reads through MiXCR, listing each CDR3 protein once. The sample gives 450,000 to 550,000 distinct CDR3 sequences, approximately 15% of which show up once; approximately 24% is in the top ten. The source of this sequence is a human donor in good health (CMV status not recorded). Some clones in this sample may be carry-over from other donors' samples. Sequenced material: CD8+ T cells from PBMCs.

The DNA for the CDR3 is TGTGCCAGCAGCCCGGACAGGGGGCAGGACACTGAAGCTTTCTTT. Protein sequence: CASSPDRGQDTEAFF. The genes are TRBV7-9 and TRBJ1-1; 11 bases are shared with TRBD1. Germline-derived CDR1 and CDR2 are SEHNR and FQNEAQ (reference sequence). This CDR3 contains 15 residues. V shed 5 bases and J 3 bases; nucleotides not matched to a gene: 5.